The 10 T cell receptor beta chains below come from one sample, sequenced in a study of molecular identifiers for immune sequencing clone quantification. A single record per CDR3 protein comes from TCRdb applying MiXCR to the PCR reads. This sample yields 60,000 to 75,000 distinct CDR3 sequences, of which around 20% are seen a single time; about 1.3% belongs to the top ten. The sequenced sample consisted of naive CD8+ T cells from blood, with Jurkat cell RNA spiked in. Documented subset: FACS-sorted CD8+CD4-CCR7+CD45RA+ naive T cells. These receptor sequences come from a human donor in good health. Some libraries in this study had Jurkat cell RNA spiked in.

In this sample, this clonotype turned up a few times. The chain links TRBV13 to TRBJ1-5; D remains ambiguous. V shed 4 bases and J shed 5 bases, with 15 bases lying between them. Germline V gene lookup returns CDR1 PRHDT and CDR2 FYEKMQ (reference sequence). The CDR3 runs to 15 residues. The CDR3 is CASSSGEYPDQPQHF. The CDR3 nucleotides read TGTGCCAGCAGCTCGGGCGAATATCCAGATCAGCCCCAGCATTTT.

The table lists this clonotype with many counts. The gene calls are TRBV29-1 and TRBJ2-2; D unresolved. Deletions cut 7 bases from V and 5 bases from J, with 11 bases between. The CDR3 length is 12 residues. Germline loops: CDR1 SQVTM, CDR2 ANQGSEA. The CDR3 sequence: CSAPHGTGELFF. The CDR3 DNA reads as TGCAGCGCTCCACACGGGACCGGGGAGCTGTTTTTT.

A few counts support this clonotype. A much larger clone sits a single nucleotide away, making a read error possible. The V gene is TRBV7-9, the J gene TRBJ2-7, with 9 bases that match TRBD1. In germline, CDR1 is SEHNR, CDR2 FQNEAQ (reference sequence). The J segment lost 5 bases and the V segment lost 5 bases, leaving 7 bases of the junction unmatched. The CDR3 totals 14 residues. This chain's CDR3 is CASSTHRGHHEQYF. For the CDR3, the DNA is TGTGCCAGCAGCACTCACAGGGGGCACCACGAGCAGTACTTC.

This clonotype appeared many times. CDR3 protein: CASSSGVGQPSGYEQYF. The CDR3 DNA reads TGTGCCAGCAGTTCGGGGGTGGGACAGCCCTCCGGGTACGAGCAGTACTTC. The genes are TRBV28 and TRBJ2-7; perhaps TRBD1 as D (7 bases). The CDR3 consists of 17 residues. The ends were cut back, 4 bases at V and 4 bases at J, with 23 bases in the middle. CDR1 is MDHEN and CDR2 is SYDVKM in the germline V gene.

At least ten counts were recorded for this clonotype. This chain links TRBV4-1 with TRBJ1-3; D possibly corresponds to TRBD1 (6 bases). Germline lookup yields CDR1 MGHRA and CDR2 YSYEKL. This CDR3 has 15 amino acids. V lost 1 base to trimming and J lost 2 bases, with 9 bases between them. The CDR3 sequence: CASSQVGGPGNTIYF. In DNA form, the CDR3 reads TGCGCCAGCAGCCAAGTCGGGGGGCCTGGAAACACCATATATTTT.

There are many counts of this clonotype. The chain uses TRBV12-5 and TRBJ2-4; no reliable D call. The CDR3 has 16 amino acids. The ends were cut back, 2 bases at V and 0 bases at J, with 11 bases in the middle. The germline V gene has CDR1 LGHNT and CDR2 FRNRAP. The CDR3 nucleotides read TGTGCTAGTGGTTTGTTTCTAGGGCTAGCCAAAAACATTCAGTACTTC. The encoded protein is CASGLFLGLAKNIQYF.

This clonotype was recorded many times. The CDR3 DNA is TGTGCCAGCAGCTTCCCTCGTTTCCCCAATGAGCAGTTCTTC. Amino acids: CASSFPRFPNEQFF. V gene TRBV7-9 combines with J gene TRBJ2-1; unclear D gene. Germline CDR1 and CDR2: SEHNR and FQNEAQ (reference sequence). Trimming took off 3 bases at V and 6 bases at J, with 12 bases between the two ends. The CDR3 length is 14 residues.

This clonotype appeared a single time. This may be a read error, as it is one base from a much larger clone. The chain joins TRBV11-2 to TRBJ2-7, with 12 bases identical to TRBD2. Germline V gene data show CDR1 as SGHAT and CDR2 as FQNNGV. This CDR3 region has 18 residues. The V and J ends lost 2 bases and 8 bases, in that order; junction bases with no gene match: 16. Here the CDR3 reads CASSLSAGLAGPPHKQYF. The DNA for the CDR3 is TGTGCCAGCAGCTTATCTGCGGGACTAGCGGGCCCGCCGCACAAGCAGTACTTC. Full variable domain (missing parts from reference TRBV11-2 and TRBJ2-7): EAGVAQSPRYKIIEKRQSVAFWCNPISGHATLYWYQQILGQGPKLLIQFQNNGVVDDSQLPKDRFSAERLKGVDSTLKIQPAKLEDSAVYLCASSLSAGLAGPPHKQYFGPGTRLTVT.

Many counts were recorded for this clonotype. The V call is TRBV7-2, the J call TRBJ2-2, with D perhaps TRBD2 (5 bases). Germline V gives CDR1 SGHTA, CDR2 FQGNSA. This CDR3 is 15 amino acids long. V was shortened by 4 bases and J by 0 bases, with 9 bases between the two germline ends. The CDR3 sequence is CASSYWTANTGELFF. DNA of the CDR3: TGTGCCAGCAGCTACTGGACTGCGAACACCGGGGAGCTGTTTTTT.

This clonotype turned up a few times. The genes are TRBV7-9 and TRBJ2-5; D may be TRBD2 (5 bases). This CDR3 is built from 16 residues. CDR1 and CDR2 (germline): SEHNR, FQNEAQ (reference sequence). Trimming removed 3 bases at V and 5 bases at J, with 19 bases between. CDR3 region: CASSFSAAEQWETQYF. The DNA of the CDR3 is TGTGCCAGCAGCTTTAGCGCGGCGGAGCAGTGGGAGACCCAGTACTTC.